This TCR beta chain was captured by sequencing in a study of T cell responses to AZD1222 COVID-19 vaccine. The V gene lost 6 bases and the J gene lost 4 bases, with 10 bases spanning the gap. The CDR3 spans 12 residues. CDR1 is MNHEY, CDR2 SVGEGT, per germline. The repertoire was sequenced with immunoSEQ multiplex PCR; TCRdb's copy has only in-frame clones and lacks some. The table has roughly 180,000 clones, approximately 91% seen once. The chain employs TRBV6-2 or TRBV6-3 and TRBJ2-7; weak D call: TRBD1 (6 bases). The source of this sequence is an adult in good health. The starting material was peripheral blood, obtained on day 0 of AZD1222 vaccination. The CDR3 here is CASSGQIYEQYF. The CDR3 coding sequence is TGTGCCAGCAGCGGACAGATTTACGAGCAGTACTTC.